The 24 T cell receptor beta chains below were found in one sample sequenced in a study of blood T cell repertoires in COVID-19. Data came from immunoSEQ multiplex PCR; TCRdb stores just in-frame clones and leaves some out. The sample records 150,000 or so clones, less than 90% being singletons. Sequences were obtained from peripheral blood. All receptors come from a woman in her seventies with acute or convalescent COVID-19.

The CDR3 region is CASSLLETYEQYF. The CDR3 nucleotides read TGTGCCAGCAGCTTGCTGGAGACCTACGAGCAGTACTTC. The chain links TRBV5-5 to TRBJ2-7; D gene unclear. The CDR3 contains 13 residues. The ends were cut back, 1 base at V and 2 bases at J, with 7 bases in the middle. Germline CDR1 reads SGHKS; CDR2 reads YYEKEE (reference sequence).

This chain uses TRBV7-2 with TRBJ2-5; TRBD1 matches 9 bases. Losses at the gene ends were 5 bases for V and 5 bases for J; bases not matched to a gene: 9. Germline V gives CDR1 SGHTA, CDR2 FQGNSA. This CDR3 is 15 amino acids long. The CDR3 region has the DNA TGTGCCAGCAGCCTCATTACAGGGGGCATTGAGACCCAGTACTTC. The encoded protein is CASSLITGGIETQYF.

The chain carries TRBV28 and TRBJ1-2, with D unclear. This CDR3 region has 15 residues. Between the trimmed V and J ends, which lost 7 bases and 4 bases, there was a span of 19 bases. From germline, CDR1 is MDHEN and CDR2 SYDVKM. The CDR3 coding sequence is TGTGCCAGCACAAGGCCGGGAATCGTAATCTATGGCTACACCTTC. It encodes CASTRPGIVIYGYTF.

The chain is built from TRBV23-1 and TRBJ1-1; a weak D match, TRBD1 (6 bases). TRBV23-1 is an ORF, and what it does is uncertain. The germline V and J ends were trimmed by 0 bases and 4 bases, with 18 bases remaining between them. The CDR3 length is 17 residues. The CDR3 DNA sequence: TGCGCCAGCAGTCAATCTCCGGGAGGGGGAGTAGGCACTGAAGCTTTCTTT. Its protein is CASSQSPGGGVGTEAFF.

The chain recombines TRBV3-1 (or the pseudogene TRBV3-2) with TRBJ1-6, with D possibly being TRBD1 (6 bases). Germline CDR1 LGHDT, CDR2 YNNKEL (reference sequence). The CDR3 is 14 residues long. V was trimmed by 0 bases and J by 7 bases, leaving 7 bases between them. CDR3 protein: CASSQETGNSPLHF. The CDR3 DNA is TGTGCCAGCAGCCAAGAAACAGGGAATTCACCCCTCCACTTT.

V usage is TRBV13 and J usage is TRBJ2-7; TRBD2 might be the D (6 bases). The CDR3 is made up of 15 amino acids. Trimming shortened V by 0 bases and J by 2 bases, and 11 bases separated the two germline ends. Germline V gene data show CDR1 as PRHDT and CDR2 as FYEKMQ (reference sequence). CDR3 coding DNA: TGTGCCAGCAGCTTAGGCGGCGGGGATACCTACGAGCAGTACTTC. Amino acid sequence: CASSLGGGDTYEQYF.

V is TRBV4-1 and J is TRBJ2-5, with 10 bases lining up with TRBD2. The junction had 3 bases not matched to a gene; V was cut back by 4 bases and J by 1 base. This CDR3 contains 15 residues. CDR1 is MGHRA, CDR2 YSYEKL, per germline. The CDR3 sequence: CASSRLAGSQETQYF. The DNA for the CDR3 is TGCGCCAGCAGCCGACTAGCGGGTTCCCAAGAGACCCAGTACTTC.

The genes are TRBV7-3 and TRBJ2-1, with D possibly TRBD1 on 6 matching bases. Trimming shortened V by 6 bases and J by 6 bases, and 18 bases separated the two germline ends. Germline CDR1 reads SGHTA; CDR2 reads FQGTGA. The CDR3 is 15 amino acids. CDR3 amino acids: CASSKGHRVANEQFF. DNA of the CDR3: TGTGCCAGCAGTAAAGGGCACAGGGTTGCCAATGAGCAGTTCTTC.

This sequence joins TRBV6-5 and TRBJ1-5; D may be TRBD1 (6 bases). The germline V and J ends were trimmed by 7 bases and 2 bases, with 12 bases remaining between them. This CDR3 comprises 14 residues. Germline CDR1 reads MNHEY; CDR2 reads SVGAGI. CDR3 loop: CASKGGRGNQPQHF. For the CDR3, the DNA is TGTGCCAGCAAAGGGGGTAGGGGCAATCAGCCCCAGCATTTT.

The chain recombines TRBV7-2 with TRBJ2-7; 9 bases align to TRBD2. Germline V gene data show CDR1 as SGHTA and CDR2 as FQGNSA. The CDR3 length is 16 residues. The V segment lost 2 bases and the J segment 0 bases; nucleotides outside the gene matches: 5. The CDR3 sequence: CASSLRGGAGSYEQYF. DNA of the CDR3: TGTGCCAGCAGCTTACGCGGGGGGGCAGGCTCCTACGAGCAGTACTTC.

The chain uses TRBV19 and TRBJ2-6, with D possibly matching TRBD1 (6 bases). Trimming took 5 bases from V and 0 from J, leaving 14 bases between them. The CDR3 runs to 17 residues. The germline V gene has CDR1 LNHDA and CDR2 SQIVND (reference sequence). The CDR3: CASSRATGRSGANVLTF. Here the CDR3 DNA reads TGTGCCAGTAGTCGGGCGACAGGTCGCTCTGGGGCCAACGTCCTGACTTTC.

The rearrangement links TRBV7-8 to TRBJ2-3; TRBD2 agrees at 12 bases. Germline CDR1 is SGHVS and CDR2 is FQNEAQ. The CDR3 contains 16 residues. J gave up 4 bases and V 5 bases, and 7 bases lay outside the gene matches. Written as DNA, the CDR3 is TGTGCCAGCAGCCCCCCTAGCGGGAGGGCCGCAGATACGCAGTATTTT. Its translation: CASSPPSGRAADTQYF.

This clone was counted a single time. The V gene is TRBV24-1, the J gene TRBJ2-5; D gene uncertain. CDR3 length: 15 residues. From germline, CDR1 is KGHDR and CDR2 SFDVKD. The V gene lost 6 bases and the J gene lost 1 base, with 14 bases spanning the gap. CDR3 DNA sequence: TGTGCCACCAGTTCGAGGTCATCGGCCCAAGAGACCCAGTACTTC. Its protein is CATSSRSSAQETQYF.

Notes on this clone: Within the sample, other DNA sequences also encode this same CDR3. The chain is built from TRBV5-1 and TRBJ2-1; 10 bases agree with TRBD2. Looked up from germline, CDR1 is SGHRS and CDR2 is YFSETQ. CDR3 length: 15 amino acids. With 3 bases clipped from V and 6 bases from J, the junction kept 6 bases outside the gene matches. The CDR3 spells CASSSSGGRANEQFF. The CDR3 nucleotides are TGCGCCAGCAGCTCTAGCGGGGGTCGGGCCAATGAGCAGTTCTTC.

The genes are TRBV5-1 and TRBJ2-5; 7 nucleotides line up with TRBD1. The CDR3 has 15 residues. With V trimmed by 0 bases and J by 2 bases, 4 bases remained unmatched. Germline V gene data show CDR1 as SGHRS and CDR2 as YFSETQ. The CDR3 loop reads CASSLGPGQQETQYF. Written as DNA, the CDR3 is TGCGCCAGCAGCTTGGGCCCGGGACAGCAAGAGACCCAGTACTTC.

This clone showed up just once. The chain joins TRBV7-2 to TRBJ1-1, with 9 bases identical to TRBD1. The germline gives CDR1 SGHTA, CDR2 FQGNSA. The CDR3 length is 15 residues. V lost 2 bases and J lost 1; bases outside the gene matches: 2. This chain's CDR3 is CASSLWGQGNTEAFF. CDR3 DNA sequence: TGTGCCAGCAGCTTATGGGGACAGGGGAACACTGAAGCTTTCTTT.

J is TRBJ2-1 and V is TRBV7-9; 10 bases align to TRBD2. CDR1 SEHNR and CDR2 FQNEAQ come from the germline V gene (reference sequence). CDR3 size: 13 residues. The trim removed 5 bases at V and 13 bases at J, leaving 8 bases unmatched. The CDR3 sequence: CASSPTSGITQFF. CDR3 in DNA: TGTGCCAGCAGCCCTACTAGCGGGATAACCCAGTTCTTC.

This chain uses TRBV25-1 with TRBJ2-7; D is possibly TRBD2 (5 bases). This CDR3 has 12 residues. Germline lookup yields CDR1 MGHDK and CDR2 SYGVNS. V dropped 7 bases and J dropped 2 bases, with 9 bases sitting between them. Here the CDR3 DNA reads TGTGCCAGCAATGCGGGCCCCTACGAGCAGTACTTC. It translates to CASNAGPYEQYF.

This clone was seen once. The chain joins TRBV9 to TRBJ2-3, with TRBD2 matching over 9 bases. This CDR3 region has 13 residues. V dropped 3 bases and J dropped 10; count of bases not matched to a gene: 6. CDR1 is SGDLS and CDR2 is YYNGEE in the germline V gene. The CDR3 DNA sequence: TGTGCCAGCAGCGATACTAGCGGGCTTTCGCAGTATTTT. It translates to CASSDTSGLSQYF.

A note on this clone: A read error may account for a junction end that differs from germline. The chain joins TRBV4-3 to TRBJ2-1, with D possibly TRBD2 on 5 matching bases. CDR3 length: 19 residues. Germline-derived CDR1 and CDR2 are LGHNA and YSLEER. The CDR3 here is CASSQDIFRGGLSSNEQFF. CDR3 nucleotide sequence: TGCGCCAGCAGCCAAGATATCTTCCGGGGTGGCCTATCCTCCAATGAGCAGTTCTTC.

This clone was seen only a few times. This chain links TRBV7-2 with TRBJ1-4, with 8 bases fitting TRBD1. There are 15 residues in the CDR3. Germline V CDR1 and CDR2: SGHTA, FQGNSA. The V gene end was trimmed by 6 bases and the J gene end by 8 bases; junction bases not matched to a gene: 11. Here the CDR3 DNA reads TGTGCCAGCAGGCGACGCCAGGGGGCTGGAGAAAAACTGTTTTTT. Translated, it gives CASRRRQGAGEKLFF.

The CDR3 nucleotides are TGTGCCAGCACCCCGTCGGGGCGGGGAAACACAGATACGCAGTATTTT. It codes for CASTPSGRGNTDTQYF. V gene TRBV5-8 combines with J gene TRBJ2-3, with D tentatively TRBD2 (6 bases). The CDR3 has 16 amino acids. The germline CDR1 and CDR2 sequences are SGHTS and YDEGEE. Trimming pared 6 bases from V and 2 bases from J, leaving 19 bases between.

On this clone: A read error may account for a junction end that differs from germline. The chain recombines TRBV13 with TRBJ2-7; D perhaps matches TRBD1 (5 bases). Germline V gene lookup returns CDR1 PRHDT and CDR2 FYEKMQ (reference sequence). The CDR3 covers 11 residues. The CDR3: CASSSGWAWWF. DNA of the CDR3: TGTGCCAGCAGCTCAGGGTGGGCTTGGTGGTTC.

The CDR3 loop reads CASSSLGGSFPGKETQYF. As DNA, the CDR3 is TGTGCCAGCAGTTCCCTAGGGGGCTCGTTCCCGGGAAAGGAGACCCAGTACTTC. This chain uses TRBV27 with TRBJ2-5; 7 bases map to TRBD1. After removal of 4 bases from V and 5 bases from J, the junction contained 19 bases not matched to a gene. Looked up from germline, CDR1 is MNHEY and CDR2 is SMNVEV (reference sequence). CDR3 length equals 18 residues.